This entry lists 25 T cell receptor beta chains sequenced from one sample in a study of blood T cell repertoires in COVID-19. The data were produced by immunoSEQ multiplex PCR, yet TCRdb's version contains in-frame clones alone and is incomplete. This table has approximately 69,000 clones, roughly 85% appearing once. Material for sequencing was peripheral blood. The receptors come from an older woman with acute or convalescent COVID-19.

V and J are TRBV28 and TRBJ2-7, with D hard to call. Per the germline V gene, CDR1 is MDHEN and CDR2 is SYDVKM. This CDR3 is built from 16 residues. The V and J ends lost 3 bases and 0 bases respectively, with 15 bases between them. The CDR3, as DNA: TGTGCCAGCAGTTTCGGCAGCGTAACGACCTCCTACGAGCAGTACTTC. It codes for CASSFGSVTTSYEQYF.

V gene TRBV19 combines with J gene TRBJ1-2, with 8 nucleotides matching TRBD1. CDR1 LNHDA and CDR2 SQIVND come from the germline V gene (reference sequence). V lost 3 bases, J lost 4 bases, and 7 bases stayed unmatched. This CDR3 has 15 amino acids. The CDR3 here is CASSMTGVRIYGYTF. In DNA form, the CDR3 reads TGTGCCAGTAGTATGACAGGGGTCAGGATCTATGGCTACACCTTC. The whole variable domain, remainder taken from reference TRBV19 and TRBJ1-2, is DGGITQSPKYLFRKEGQNVTLSCEQNLNHDAMYWYRQDPGQGLRLIYYSQIVNDFQKGDIAEGYSVSREKKESFPLTVTSAQKNPTAFYLCASSMTGVRIYGYTFGSGTRLTVV.

CDR3 sequence reads: CASSYSTPGTGELFF. The CDR3 bases are TGTGCCAGCAGTTACTCGACTCCGGGCACCGGGGAGCTGTTTTTT. The V and J genes are TRBV6-6 and TRBJ2-2; D gene unclear. The CDR3 is 15 residues long. The germline CDR1 and CDR2 sequences are MNHNY and SVGAGI (reference sequence). Trimming took off 0 bases at V and 4 bases at J, with 9 bases between the two ends.

The genes are TRBV5-1 and TRBJ2-3, with D perhaps matching TRBD1 (6 bases). Germline lookup yields CDR1 SGHRS and CDR2 YFSETQ. V dropped 1 base and J dropped 0 bases, with 18 bases sitting between them. The CDR3 runs to 18 residues. The DNA of the CDR3 is TGCGCCAGCAGCTTGACGATCGACAGGTGGGCAAGCACAGATACGCAGTATTTT. Its translation is CASSLTIDRWASTDTQYF.

V usage is TRBV2 and J usage is TRBJ2-2, with D perhaps matching TRBD2 (6 bases). The germline V gene has CDR1 SNHLY and CDR2 FYNNEI. The CDR3 spans 13 residues. V dropped 10 bases and J dropped 6 bases, with 15 bases sitting between them. CDR3 in amino acids: CATRLDTAGELFF. CDR3 coding DNA: TGTGCCACCAGACTAGATACGGCCGGGGAGCTGTTTTTT.

This clone was observed a single time. The CDR3, as DNA: TGTGCCAGCAGTACCGGGACTACTGGGAAGGAAAAACTGTTTTTT. Amino acids: CASSTGTTGKEKLFF. This chain connects TRBV2 to TRBJ1-4; TRBD1 might be the D (5 bases). V was shortened by 5 bases and J by 8 bases, with 18 bases between the two germline ends. CDR3 size: 15 residues. The germline gives CDR1 SNHLY, CDR2 FYNNEI.

The rearrangement links TRBV10-3 to TRBJ2-1, with a weak D call TRBD2 (6 bases). Trimming removed 8 bases from V and 0 bases from J, with 11 bases in between. The CDR3 covers 14 residues. Germline loops: CDR1 ENHRY, CDR2 SYGVKD. The CDR3 here is CAIADGSSYNEQFF. CDR3 DNA sequence: TGTGCCATCGCGGACGGGAGCTCCTACAATGAGCAGTTCTTC.

The chain combines TRBV19 with TRBJ1-2; TRBD1 aligns across 9 bases. V gave up 7 bases and J gave up 0 bases; unmatched junction bases: 12. CDR1 is LNHDA, CDR2 SQIVND, per germline (reference sequence). The CDR3 sequence is 17 residues long. The DNA of the CDR3 is TGTGCCAGTACCCAGAGGGGACAGGGCTTGGCTAACTATGGCTACACCTTC. This translates into CASTQRGQGLANYGYTF.

The chain links TRBV21-1 to TRBJ1-2. TRBV21-1 is classified as a pseudogene. The CDR3 runs to 15 residues. The CDR3 nucleotides are TGTGCCAGCAGCAAAGAAGTGGGGACTTTCGGTGGCTACACCTTC. Protein: CASSKEVGTFGGYTF.

A single count supports this clone. The rearrangement joins TRBV7-6 to TRBJ2-1, with TRBD2 as a possible D gene (5 bases). In germline, CDR1 is SGHVS, CDR2 FNYEAQ. The CDR3 totals 16 residues. V shed 1 base and J shed 7 bases, with 17 bases lying between them. The CDR3 nucleotides are TGTGCCAGCAGCTTAGGCCTCCTAGGGAGTCAAAATGAGCAGTTCTTC. Translated, it gives CASSLGLLGSQNEQFF. Supplemented by reference TRBV7-6 and TRBJ2-1, the full variable domain reads GAGVSQSPRYKVTKRGQDVALRCDPISGHVSLYWYRQALGQGPEFLTYFNYEAQQDKSGLPNDRFSAERPEGSISTLTIQRTEQRDSAMYRCASSLGLLGSQNEQFFGPGTRLTVL.

This clone was picked up a small number of times. The J gene is TRBJ1-1, the V gene TRBV9, with D possibly matching TRBD1 (5 bases). The CDR3 contains 14 residues. Germline V gives CDR1 SGDLS, CDR2 YYNGEE. Trimming took 4 bases from V and 1 from J, leaving 11 bases between them. Here the CDR3 DNA reads TGTGCCAGCAGCCCAGGGCAGGGGAACACTGAAGCTTTCTTT. As protein: CASSPGQGNTEAFF.

The CDR3 region is CASNDQGRGHEQYF. The CDR3 DNA follows: TGTGCCTCCAACGACCAGGGGCGCGGCCACGAGCAGTACTTC. The genes are TRBV6-6 and TRBJ2-7; a weak D match, TRBD1 (6 bases). The CDR3 contains 14 residues. Trimming shortened V by 11 bases and J by 5 bases, and 22 bases separated the two germline ends. Looked up from germline, CDR1 is MNHNY and CDR2 is SVGAGI (reference sequence).

The V and J genes are TRBV7-2 and TRBJ2-2; no clear D. CDR3 size: 11 residues. The germline V gene has CDR1 SGHTA and CDR2 FQGNSA. The V end was cut by 2 bases, the J end by 8 bases, with 3 bases between. In DNA, the CDR3 is TGTGCCAGCAGCTTAACAGGGGAGCTGTTTTTT. Protein product: CASSLTGELFF. Variable domain in full (rest from reference TRBV7-2 and TRBJ2-2): GAGVSQSPSNKVTEKGKDVELRCDPISGHTALYWYRQSLGQGLEFLIYFQGNSAPDKSGLPSDRFSAERTGGSVSTLTIQRTQQEDSAVYLCASSLTGELFFGEGSRLTVL.

The chain couples TRBV6-5 to TRBJ1-3, with 8 bases that match TRBD1. CDR3 length: 15 residues. The junction had 8 bases not matched to a gene; V was cut back by 7 bases and J by 3 bases. Germline V gene sequence: CDR1 MNHEY, CDR2 SVGAGI. The DNA for the CDR3 is TGTGCCAGCACCCCCCGCGGGACAGGTGGAAACACCATATATTTT. This codes for CASTPRGTGGNTIYF.

In this sample, this clone turned up a few times. V is TRBV7-9 and J is TRBJ1-1; D unresolved. The CDR3 is made up of 12 amino acids. Germline-derived CDR1 and CDR2 are SEHNR and FQNEAQ (reference sequence). V was trimmed by 6 bases and J by 1 base, leaving 6 bases between them. CDR3 nucleotides: TGTGCCAGCAGGACTCCGAACACTGAAGCTTTCTTT. Protein sequence: CASRTPNTEAFF.

J is TRBJ1-1 and V is TRBV2; the D is unclear. Trimming left V 4 bases short and J 13 bases short, with 13 bases between. Germline V gives CDR1 SNHLY, CDR2 FYNNEI. CDR3 length equals 11 residues. The CDR3 region has the DNA TGTGCCAGCAGTGGCGGGGTCCATGGTTTCTTT. Its protein is CASSGGVHGFF. Combining the CDR3 with reference TRBV2 and TRBJ1-1 gives the whole variable domain EPEVTQTPSHQVTQMGQEVILRCVPISNHLYFYWYRQILGQKVEFLVSFYNNEISEKSEIFDDQFSVERPDGSNFTLKIRSTKLEDSAMYFCASSGGVHGFFGQGTRLTVV.

This sequence joins TRBV5-1 and TRBJ2-3, with 9 bases fitting TRBD2. V dropped 1 base and J dropped 2; count of bases not matched to a gene: 5. From germline, CDR1 is SGHRS and CDR2 YFSETQ. There are 16 residues in the CDR3. The CDR3, as DNA: TGCGCCAGCAGCTTGATAGCGGGAGCCGTCACAGATACGCAGTATTTT. It codes for CASSLIAGAVTDTQYF.

The rearrangement joins TRBV30 to TRBJ1-1; D may be TRBD1 (5 bases). Germline CDR1 is GTSNPN and CDR2 is SVGIG (reference sequence). CDR3 length: 13 residues. Trimming shortened V by 2 bases and J by 3 bases, and 10 bases separated the two germline ends. The CDR3 sequence is CAWSLRGDTEAFF. The CDR3 nucleotides are TGTGCCTGGAGTTTGCGGGGGGACACTGAAGCTTTCTTT. The complete variable domain, with remaining parts taken from reference TRBV30 and TRBJ1-1, reads SQTIHQWPATLVQPVGSPLSLECTVEGTSNPNLYWYRQAAGRGLQLLFYSVGIGQISSEVPQNLSASRPQDRQFILSSKKLLLSDSGFYLCAWSLRGDTEAFFGQGTRLTVV.

This sequence joins TRBV28 and TRBJ2-1, with 7 bases that match TRBD2. After removal of 4 bases from V and 7 bases from J, the junction contained 13 bases not matched to a gene. Germline V lookup: CDR1 MDHEN, CDR2 SYDVKM. This CDR3 spans 16 amino acids. The CDR3: CASSSSGTQYGNEQFF. CDR3 nucleotide sequence: TGTGCCAGCAGTTCCAGCGGGACTCAATACGGGAATGAGCAGTTCTTC.

The V gene is TRBV5-1, the J gene TRBJ1-6; possible D gene TRBD1, 6 bases. The CDR3 has 16 residues. In germline, CDR1 is SGHRS, CDR2 YFSETQ. Trimming removed 4 bases from V and 9 bases from J, with 20 bases in between. CDR3 nucleotide sequence: TGCGCCAGCAGCAAAGGTCAGGGGTCTGGGCTTTCACCCCTCCACTTT. It specifies CASSKGQGSGLSPLHF.

J is TRBJ1-1 and V is TRBV7-9; no clear D gene. Germline V gene sequence: CDR1 SEHNR, CDR2 FQNEAQ (reference sequence). The CDR3 contains 14 residues. Trimming shortened V by 1 base and J by 3 bases, and 9 bases separated the two germline ends. CDR3 in DNA: TGTGCCAGCAGCTTAGTTACCCCGGACACTGAAGCTTTCTTT. Translation gives CASSLVTPDTEAFF. Full variable domain (missing parts from reference TRBV7-9 and TRBJ1-1): DTGVSQNPRHKITKRGQNVTFRCDPISEHNRLYWYRQTLGQGPEFLTYFQNEAQLEKSRLLSDRFSAERPKGSFSTLEIQRTEQGDSAMYLCASSLVTPDTEAFFGQGTRLTVV.

CDR3 DNA sequence: TGTGCCAGCAGTCCCGGACAGGATGTACGCTACACCTTC. Its translation: CASSPGQDVRYTF. The J gene is TRBJ1-2, the V gene TRBV6-5; 7 nucleotides agree with TRBD1. This CDR3 comprises 13 residues. The trim removed 5 bases at V and 9 bases at J, leaving 9 bases unmatched. CDR1 is MNHEY and CDR2 is SVGAGI in the germline V gene.

This sequence joins TRBV6-5 and TRBJ1-1, with TRBD1 matching over 8 bases. The J segment lost 7 bases and the V segment lost 6 bases, leaving 13 bases of the junction unmatched. This CDR3 has 15 amino acids. CDR1 is MNHEY, CDR2 SVGAGI, per germline. The CDR3 region has the DNA TGTGCCAGCAGGCCCCCCGGGACAGGTTTCATTGAAGCTTTCTTT. Protein sequence: CASRPPGTGFIEAFF.

The chain employs TRBV9 and TRBJ1-1, with D possibly matching TRBD1 (5 bases). Looked up from germline, CDR1 is SGDLS and CDR2 is YYNGEE. This CDR3 is built from 16 residues. V was clipped by 0 bases and J by 0 bases, with 12 bases between them. In nucleotides, the CDR3 is TGTGCCAGCAGCGTAGGTCGGGGGGTTTTGAACACTGAAGCTTTCTTT. Translation gives CASSVGRGVLNTEAFF.

The chain uses TRBV11-2 and TRBJ1-2; D is perhaps TRBD1 (5 bases). CDR1 and CDR2 from the germline V gene are SGHAT and FQNNGV. Trimming left V 5 bases short and J 0 bases short, with 13 bases between. This CDR3 contains 15 residues. CDR3 in DNA: TGTGCCAGCAGCGGCGGGGGGGAAGCTAACTATGGCTACACCTTC. Translating gives CASSGGGEANYGYTF.